This entry is about one T cell receptor (beta chain). Looked up from germline, CDR1 is SQVTM and CDR2 is ANQGSEA. Unmatched junction bases numbered 13, after V lost 0 bases and J lost 1 base. The CDR3 extends over 19 amino acids. The data belong to a study of patients and donors after allogeneic stem cell transplantation. TCRdb used MiXCR to reprocess the RT-PCR reads, holding one entry per CDR3 protein. Of about 200,000 distinct CDR3 sequences in the sample, around two fifths were seen once. This sequence joins TRBV29-1 and TRBJ2-1; 9 bases agree with TRBD2. Sequencing was done on a sample of blood, either unsorted or a sorted T cell fraction (not recorded which). This sequence was found in a human donor who was either an allogeneic HSCT recipient or a stem cell or donor lymphocyte infusion donor (not recorded which). It is not recorded whose cells these are; they may come from a transplant donor. In DNA, the CDR3 is TGCAGCGTTGAAGATCGGCGGGCTAGCGGGAAGGGGTCCTACAATGAGCAGTTCTTC. It specifies CSVEDRRASGKGSYNEQFF.